Listed below are T cell receptor beta chains from one sample, sequenced in a study of blood T cell repertoires in COVID-19. Assay: immunoSEQ multiplex PCR; the TCRdb copy retains only in-frame clones and omits some. Seen here are about 170,000 clones, around 83% observed once, and the top ten hold roughly 4%. Sequencing was performed on PBMCs or T cells enriched from blood (not recorded which). The origin of the receptors is a woman aged 45 to 65 in a cohort exposed to, infected with or recovered from COVID-19 (not recorded which). Each CDR3 is given with its conserved first and last residue. D genes are given only for firm matches. Clone sizes are given selectively: once, few, many, or a class where the clone is expanded.

TRBV5-1	-	-	TRBJ2-5	CASRPPSQETQYF	TGCGCCAGCAGGCCCCCCAGTCAAGAGACCCAGTACTTC
TRBV19	TRBD1	-	TRBJ1-5	CASTTWRGPHQPQHF	TGTGCCAGTACCACGTGGAGGGGGCCCCATCAGCCCCAGCATTTT
TRBV28	-	-	TRBJ1-3	CASSLQATSGNTIYF	TGTGCCAGCAGTTTGCAGGCCACCTCTGGAAACACCATATATTTT
TRBV12-3/TRBV12-4	-	-	TRBJ2-5	CASSNQETQYF	TGTGCCAGCTCCAACCAAGAGACCCAGTACTTC
TRBV6-1	-	-	TRBJ1-3	CASSDPTEGNTIYF	TGTGCCAGCAGTGACCCGACAGAAGGAAACACCATATATTTT
TRBV6-5	TRBD2	-	TRBJ2-7	CASSPASGSYEQYF	TGTGCCAGCAGTCCAGCTAGCGGCTCCTACGAGCAGTACTTC
TRBV11-1	-	-	TRBJ2-5	CASSPSLGAQYF	TGTGCCAGCAGCCCCAGTCTCGGAGCCCAGTACTTC
TRBV25-1	TRBD1	-	TRBJ1-5	CASSEATGGLDQPQHF	TGTGCCAGCAGTGAAGCGACAGGGGGCTTAGATCAGCCCCAGCATTTT
TRBV9	-	-	TRBJ1-2	CASSVDYRTVYGYTF	TGTGCCAGCAGCGTAGACTATAGGACAGTCTATGGCTACACCTTC
TRBV5-1	TRBD1	-	TRBJ2-5	CASSFQTGGRETQYF	TGCGCCAGCAGCTTCCAGACAGGGGGCAGGGAGACCCAGTACTTC
TRBV2	-	once	TRBJ2-7	CASGTRSYEQYF	TGTGCCAGCGGGACAAGATCCTACGAGCAGTACTTC
TRBV20-1	TRBD2	few	TRBJ2-1	CSASKGTSGGAISSYNEQFF	TGCAGTGCTAGTAAAGGGACTAGCGGGGGGGCAATTAGCTCCTACAATGAGCAGTTCTTC
TRBV5-1	TRBD1	-	TRBJ1-1	CASSLVGQGASRAEAFF	TGCGCCAGCAGCTTGGTTGGTCAGGGGGCTTCTAGGGCTGAAGCTTTCTTT
TRBV5-4	TRBD1	-	TRBJ2-2	CASSPGTGQNTGELFF	TGTGCCAGCAGCCCCGGGACAGGACAAAACACCGGGGAGCTGTTTTTT
TRBV4-1	-	-	TRBJ1-5	CASSQWLTVNQPQHF	TGCGCCAGCAGCCAATGGTTGACAGTCAATCAGCCCCAGCATTTT
TRBV6-5	TRBD1	-	TRBJ1-1	CASSFDRGEAFF	TGTGCCAGCAGTTTCGACAGGGGCGAAGCTTTCTTT
TRBV12-5	-	-	TRBJ1-2	CASGLAPAGDYGYTF	TGTGCTAGTGGTTTGGCCCCGGCCGGGGACTATGGCTACACCTTC
TRBV9	-	-	TRBJ1-2	CASSVQGGLDYGYTF	TGTGCCAGCAGCGTACAGGGAGGCTTGGACTATGGCTACACCTTC
TRBV5-1	TRBD2	-	TRBJ2-5	CASSLTTSGGRNEETQYF	TGCGCCAGCAGCTTGACGACTAGCGGGGGGCGGAACGAAGAGACCCAGTACTTC
TRBV14	-	-	TRBJ2-4	CASSQKLDTLAKNIQYF	TGTGCCAGCAGCCAAAAGCTGGACACCTTAGCCAAAAACATTCAGTACTTC
TRBV5-4	-	-	TRBJ2-3	CASSPVGENTQYF	TGTGCCAGCAGCCCGGTAGGGGAAAATACGCAGTATTTT
TRBV5-1	TRBD2	-	TRBJ2-5	CASFAGSGYQETQYF	TGCGCCAGCTTCGCTGGTAGCGGGTACCAAGAGACCCAGTACTTC